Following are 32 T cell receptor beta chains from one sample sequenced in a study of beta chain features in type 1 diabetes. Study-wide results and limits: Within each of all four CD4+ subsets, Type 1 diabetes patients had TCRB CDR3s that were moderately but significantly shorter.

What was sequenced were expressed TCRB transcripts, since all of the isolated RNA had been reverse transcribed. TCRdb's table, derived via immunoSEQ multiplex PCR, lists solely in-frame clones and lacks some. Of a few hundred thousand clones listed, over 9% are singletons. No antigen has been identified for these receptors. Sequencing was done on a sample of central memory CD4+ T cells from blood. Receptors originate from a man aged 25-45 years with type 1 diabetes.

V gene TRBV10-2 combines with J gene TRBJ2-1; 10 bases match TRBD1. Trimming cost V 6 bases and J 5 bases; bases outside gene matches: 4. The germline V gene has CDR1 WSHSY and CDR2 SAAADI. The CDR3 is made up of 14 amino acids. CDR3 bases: TGCGCCAGCAGAGGGGACAGGGGCCACAATGAGCAGTTCTTC. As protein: CASRGDRGHNEQFF.

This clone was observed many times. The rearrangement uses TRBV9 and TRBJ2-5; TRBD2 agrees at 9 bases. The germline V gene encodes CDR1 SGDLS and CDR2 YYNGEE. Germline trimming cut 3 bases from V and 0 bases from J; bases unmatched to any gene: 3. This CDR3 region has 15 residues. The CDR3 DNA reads TGTGCCAGCAGCGCGAGCGGGGGGTACCAAGAGACCCAGTACTTC. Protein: CASSASGGYQETQYF.

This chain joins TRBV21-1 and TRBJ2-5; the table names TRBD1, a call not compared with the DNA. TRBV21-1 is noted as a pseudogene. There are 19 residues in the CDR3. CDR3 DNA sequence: TGTGCCAGCAGCTCCAGGACGGTAGGAGACAGGGGGCATCAAGAGACCCAGTACTTC. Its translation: CASSSRTVGDRGHQETQYF.

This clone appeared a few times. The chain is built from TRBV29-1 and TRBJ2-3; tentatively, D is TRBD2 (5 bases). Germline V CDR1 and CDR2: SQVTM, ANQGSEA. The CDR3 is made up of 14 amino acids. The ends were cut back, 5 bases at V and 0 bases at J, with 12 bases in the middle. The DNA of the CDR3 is TGCAGCGTTCAAAGCGGCCTTAGCACAGATACGCAGTATTTT. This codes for CSVQSGLSTDTQYF.

As DNA, the CDR3 is TGTGCCACCACCAAGACAGGATCCGGTCAGCCCCAGCATTTT. Protein sequence: CATTKTGSGQPQHF. The chain employs TRBV5-4 and TRBJ1-5, with TRBD1 as a possible D gene (6 bases). Trimming stripped 9 bases from V and 6 bases from J, with 19 bases between. The CDR3 has 14 amino acids. The germline CDR1 and CDR2 sequences are SGHNT and YYREEE (reference sequence).

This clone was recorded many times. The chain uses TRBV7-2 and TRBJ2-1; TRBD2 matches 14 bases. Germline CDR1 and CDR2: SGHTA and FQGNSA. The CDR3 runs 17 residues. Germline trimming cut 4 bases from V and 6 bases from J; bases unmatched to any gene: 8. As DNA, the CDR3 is TGTGCCAGCAGCTCGGGACTAGCGGGAGCTTGGATCAATGAGCAGTTCTTC. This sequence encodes CASSSGLAGAWINEQFF.

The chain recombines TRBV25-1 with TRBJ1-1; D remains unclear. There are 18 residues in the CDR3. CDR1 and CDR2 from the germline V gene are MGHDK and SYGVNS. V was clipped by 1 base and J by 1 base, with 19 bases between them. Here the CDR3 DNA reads TGTGCCAGCAGTGAATTGCGTCTCCTCCGACTGACGAACACTGAAGCTTTCTTT. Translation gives CASSELRLLRLTNTEAFF.

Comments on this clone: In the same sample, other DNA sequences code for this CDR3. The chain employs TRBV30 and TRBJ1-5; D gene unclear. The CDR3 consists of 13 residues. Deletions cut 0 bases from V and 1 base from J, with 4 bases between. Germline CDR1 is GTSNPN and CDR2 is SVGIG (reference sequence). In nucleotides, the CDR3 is TGTGCCTGGAGTGTAGAGAGCAATCAGCCCCAGCATTTT. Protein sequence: CAWSVESNQPQHF.

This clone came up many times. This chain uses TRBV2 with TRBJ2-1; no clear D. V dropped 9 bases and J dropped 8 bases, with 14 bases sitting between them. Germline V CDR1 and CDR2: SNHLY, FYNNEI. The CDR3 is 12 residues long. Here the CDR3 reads CARGNRLDEQFF. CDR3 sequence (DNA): TGTGCCAGGGGCAACCGGCTTGATGAGCAGTTCTTC.

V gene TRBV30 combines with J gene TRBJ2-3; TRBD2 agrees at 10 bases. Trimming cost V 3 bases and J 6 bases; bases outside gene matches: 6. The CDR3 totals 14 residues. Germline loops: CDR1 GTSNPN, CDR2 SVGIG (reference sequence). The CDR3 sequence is CAWRLAGTTDTQYF. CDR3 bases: TGTGCCTGGAGACTAGCGGGAACCACCGATACGCAGTATTTT.

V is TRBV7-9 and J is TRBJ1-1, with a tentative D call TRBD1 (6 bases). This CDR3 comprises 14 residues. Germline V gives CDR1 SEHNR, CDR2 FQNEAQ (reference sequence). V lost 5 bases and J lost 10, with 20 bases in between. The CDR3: CASSRQAAGDAAFF. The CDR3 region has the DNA TGTGCCAGCAGCCGCCAGGCCGCAGGGGATGCAGCTTTCTTT.

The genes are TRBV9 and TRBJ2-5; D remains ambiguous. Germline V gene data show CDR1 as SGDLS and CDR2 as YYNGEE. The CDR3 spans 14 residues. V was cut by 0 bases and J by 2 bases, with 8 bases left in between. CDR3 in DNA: TGTGCCAGCAGCGTAGAAGTCTTTCAAGAGACCCAGTACTTC. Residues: CASSVEVFQETQYF.

CDR3 residues: CASSQKSGSGSSTDTQYF. In DNA form, the CDR3 reads TGTGCCAGCAGCCAAAAGAGCGGGAGTGGTAGTAGCACAGATACGCAGTATTTT. V usage is TRBV7-8 and J usage is TRBJ2-3, with 8 nucleotides matching TRBD2. V shed 5 bases, J shed 0 bases, and the junction held 13 bases outside the gene matches. CDR3 length: 18 amino acids. Germline CDR1 is SGHVS and CDR2 is FQNEAQ. Filled out from reference TRBV7-8 and TRBJ2-3, the complete variable domain reads GAGVSQSPRYKVAKRGQDVALRCDPISGHVSLFWYQQALGQGPEFLTYFQNEAQLDKSGLPSDRFFAERPEGSVSTLKIQRTQQEDSAVYLCASSQKSGSGSSTDTQYFGPGTRLTVL.

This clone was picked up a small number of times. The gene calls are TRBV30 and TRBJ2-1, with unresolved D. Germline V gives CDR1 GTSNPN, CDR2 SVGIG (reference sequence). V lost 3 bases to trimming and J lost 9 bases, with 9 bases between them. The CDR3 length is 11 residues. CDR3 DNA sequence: TGTGCCTGGAGGAGAGCCACTGAGCAGTTCTTC. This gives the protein CAWRRATEQFF.

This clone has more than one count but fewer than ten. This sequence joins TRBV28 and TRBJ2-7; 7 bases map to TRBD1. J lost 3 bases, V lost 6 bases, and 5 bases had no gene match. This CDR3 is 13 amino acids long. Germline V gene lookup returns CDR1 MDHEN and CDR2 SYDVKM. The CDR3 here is CASSRWDSYEQYF. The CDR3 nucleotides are TGTGCCAGCAGCCGTTGGGACAGCTACGAGCAGTACTTC.

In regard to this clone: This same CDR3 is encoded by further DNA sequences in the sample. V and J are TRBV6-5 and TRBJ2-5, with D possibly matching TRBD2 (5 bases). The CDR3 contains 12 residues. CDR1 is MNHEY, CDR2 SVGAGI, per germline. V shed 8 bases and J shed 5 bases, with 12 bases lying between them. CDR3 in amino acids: CASRSGGETQYF. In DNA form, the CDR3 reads TGTGCCAGCCGGAGCGGCGGGGAGACCCAGTACTTC.

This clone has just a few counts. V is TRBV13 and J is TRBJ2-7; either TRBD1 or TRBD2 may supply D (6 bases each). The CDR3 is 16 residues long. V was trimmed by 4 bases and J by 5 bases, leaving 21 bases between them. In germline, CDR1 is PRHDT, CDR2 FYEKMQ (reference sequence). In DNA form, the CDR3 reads TGTGCCAGCAGCTGGGGGCGGGGTCGCGGACTCGACGAGCAGTACTTC. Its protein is CASSWGRGRGLDEQYF. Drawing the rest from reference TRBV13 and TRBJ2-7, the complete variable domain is AAGVIQSPRHLIKEKRETATLKCYPIPRHDTVYWYQQGPGQDPQFLISFYEKMQSDKGSIPDRFSAQQFSDYHSELNMSSLELGDSALYFCASSWGRGRGLDEQYFGPGTRLTVT.

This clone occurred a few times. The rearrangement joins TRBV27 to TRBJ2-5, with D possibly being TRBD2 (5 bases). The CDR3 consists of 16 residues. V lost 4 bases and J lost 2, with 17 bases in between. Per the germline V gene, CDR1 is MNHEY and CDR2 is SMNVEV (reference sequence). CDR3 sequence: CASSSPPGIVQETQYF. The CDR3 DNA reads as TGTGCCAGCAGTTCTCCCCCGGGGATAGTACAAGAGACCCAGTACTTC.

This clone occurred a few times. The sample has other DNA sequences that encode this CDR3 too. The chain's CDR3 is CASSPQGSGNTIYF. In DNA, the CDR3 is TGCGCCAGCAGCCCCCAGGGTTCGGGAAACACCATATATTTT. This rearrangement joins TRBV5-1 to TRBJ1-3, with TRBD1 as a possible D gene (5 bases). Trimming removed 4 bases from V and 4 bases from J, with 12 bases in between. CDR1 SGHRS and CDR2 YFSETQ come from the germline V gene. This CDR3 comprises 14 residues. Combining the CDR3 with reference TRBV5-1 and TRBJ1-3 gives the whole variable domain KAGVTQTPRYLIKTRGQQVTLSCSPISGHRSVSWYQQTPGQGLQFLFEYFSETQRNKGNFPGRFSGRQFSNSRSEMNVSTLELGDSALYLCASSPQGSGNTIYFGEGSWLTVV.

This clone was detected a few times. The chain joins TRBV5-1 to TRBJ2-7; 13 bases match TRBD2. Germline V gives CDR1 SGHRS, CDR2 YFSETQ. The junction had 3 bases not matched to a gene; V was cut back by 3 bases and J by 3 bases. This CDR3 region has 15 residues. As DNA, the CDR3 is TGCGCCAGCAGCTATTGGACTAGCGGGGGCTACGAGCAGTACTTC. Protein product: CASSYWTSGGYEQYF. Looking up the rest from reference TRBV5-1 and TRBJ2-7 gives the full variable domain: KAGVTQTPRYLIKTRGQQVTLSCSPISGHRSVSWYQQTPGQGLQFLFEYFSETQRNKGNFPGRFSGRQFSNSRSEMNVSTLELGDSALYLCASSYWTSGGYEQYFGPGTRLTVT.

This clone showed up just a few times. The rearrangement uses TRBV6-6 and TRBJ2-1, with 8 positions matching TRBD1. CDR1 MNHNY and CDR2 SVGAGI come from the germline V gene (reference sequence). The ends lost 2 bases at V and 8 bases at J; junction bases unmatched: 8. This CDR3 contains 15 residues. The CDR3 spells CASSYRGQGGDEQFF. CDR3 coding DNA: TGTGCCAGCAGTTACCGCGGACAGGGCGGAGATGAGCAGTTCTTC.

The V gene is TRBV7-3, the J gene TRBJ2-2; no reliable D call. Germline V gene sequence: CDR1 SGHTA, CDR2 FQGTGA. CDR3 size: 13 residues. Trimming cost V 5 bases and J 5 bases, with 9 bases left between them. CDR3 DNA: TGTGCCAGCAGCGCCACGGTGACCGGGGAGCTGTTTTTT. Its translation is CASSATVTGELFF.

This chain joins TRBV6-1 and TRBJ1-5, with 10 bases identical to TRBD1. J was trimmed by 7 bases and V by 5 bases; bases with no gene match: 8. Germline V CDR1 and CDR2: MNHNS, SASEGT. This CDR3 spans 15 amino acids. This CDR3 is CASSNGQGGWQPQHF. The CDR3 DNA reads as TGTGCCAGCAGTAACGGACAGGGGGGATGGCAGCCCCAGCATTTT.

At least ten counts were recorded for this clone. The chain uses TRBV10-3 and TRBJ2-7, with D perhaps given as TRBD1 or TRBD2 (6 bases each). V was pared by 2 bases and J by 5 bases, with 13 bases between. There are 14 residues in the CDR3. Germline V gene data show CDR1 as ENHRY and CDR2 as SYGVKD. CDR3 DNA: TGTGCCATCAGTGAGGGGGGGCTCGGACACGAGCAGTACTTC. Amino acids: CAISEGGLGHEQYF.

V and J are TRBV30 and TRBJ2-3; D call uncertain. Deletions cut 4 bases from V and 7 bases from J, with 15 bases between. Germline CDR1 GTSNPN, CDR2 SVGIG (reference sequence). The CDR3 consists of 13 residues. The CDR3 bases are TGTGCCTGGACTAAAACCGGCCTTCATACGCAGTATTTT. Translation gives CAWTKTGLHTQYF.

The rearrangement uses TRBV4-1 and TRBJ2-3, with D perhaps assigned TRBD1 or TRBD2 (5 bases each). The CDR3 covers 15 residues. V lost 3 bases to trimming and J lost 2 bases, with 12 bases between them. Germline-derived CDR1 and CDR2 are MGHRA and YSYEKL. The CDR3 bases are TGCGCCAGCAGCCAGATCAGGGAGCTCACAGATACGCAGTATTTT. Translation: CASSQIRELTDTQYF.

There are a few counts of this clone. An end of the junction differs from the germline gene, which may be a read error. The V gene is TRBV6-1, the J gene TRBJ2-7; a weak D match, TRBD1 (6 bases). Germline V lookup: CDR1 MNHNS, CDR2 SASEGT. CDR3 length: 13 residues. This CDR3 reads CASSSGQSFEQYF. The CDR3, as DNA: TGTGCCAGCAGTTCCGGACAGTCCTTCGAGCAGTACTTC.

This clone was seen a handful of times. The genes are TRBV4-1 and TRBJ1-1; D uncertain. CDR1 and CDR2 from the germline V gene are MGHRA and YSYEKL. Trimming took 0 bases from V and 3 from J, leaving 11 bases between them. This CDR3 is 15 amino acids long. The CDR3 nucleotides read TGCGCCAGCAGCCAAGAGGGAACCAGGTACACTGAAGCTTTCTTT. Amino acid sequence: CASSQEGTRYTEAFF.

This CDR3 is CASRLDLNTEAFF. The CDR3 bases are TGTGCCAGCAGACTGGACCTGAACACTGAAGCTTTCTTT. The chain carries TRBV6-6 and TRBJ1-1; D gene uncertain. Trimming removed 6 bases from V and 0 bases from J, with 8 bases in between. Germline V gene sequence: CDR1 MNHNY, CDR2 SVGAGI (reference sequence). This CDR3 is built from 13 residues.

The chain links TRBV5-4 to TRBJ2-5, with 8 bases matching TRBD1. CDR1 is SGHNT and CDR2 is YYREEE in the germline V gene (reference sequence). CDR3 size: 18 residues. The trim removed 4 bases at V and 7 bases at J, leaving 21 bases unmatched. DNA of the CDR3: TGTGCCAGCAGCCCAGACAGGGGCGAGAGCCGACCGGGCGGGACCCAGTACTTC. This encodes CASSPDRGESRPGGTQYF.

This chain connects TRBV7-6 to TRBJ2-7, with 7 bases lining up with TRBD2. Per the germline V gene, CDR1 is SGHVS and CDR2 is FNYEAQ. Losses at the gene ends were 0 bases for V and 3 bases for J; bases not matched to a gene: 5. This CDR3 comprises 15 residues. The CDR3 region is CASSLAGSGGYEQYF. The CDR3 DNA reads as TGTGCCAGCAGCTTAGCCGGGTCGGGGGGCTACGAGCAGTACTTC.

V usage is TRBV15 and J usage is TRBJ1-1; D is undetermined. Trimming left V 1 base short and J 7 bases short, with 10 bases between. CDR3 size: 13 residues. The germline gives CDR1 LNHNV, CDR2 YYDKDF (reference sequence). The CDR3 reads CATSRAVPLEAFF. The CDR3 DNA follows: TGTGCCACCAGCAGAGCAGTTCCTCTTGAAGCTTTCTTT. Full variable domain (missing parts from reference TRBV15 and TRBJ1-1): DAMVIQNPRYQVTQFGKPVTLSCSQTLNHNVMYWYQQKSSQAPKLLFHYYDKDFNNEADTPDNFQSRRPNTSFCFLDIRSPGLGDTAMYLCATSRAVPLEAFFGQGTRLTVV.